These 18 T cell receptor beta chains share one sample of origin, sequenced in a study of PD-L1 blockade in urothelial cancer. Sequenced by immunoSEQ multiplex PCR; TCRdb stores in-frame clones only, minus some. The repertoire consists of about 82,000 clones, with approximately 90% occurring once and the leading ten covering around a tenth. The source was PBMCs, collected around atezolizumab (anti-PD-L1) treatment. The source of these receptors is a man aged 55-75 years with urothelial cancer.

In DNA form, the CDR3 reads TGTGCCAGCAGTTTACCGGGGGGGAAGCAGTACTTC. Protein product: CASSLPGGKQYF. This chain joins TRBV27 and TRBJ2-7; 8 bases fit TRBD2. This CDR3 is built from 12 residues. Per germline, CDR1 MNHEY and CDR2 SMNVEV (reference sequence). The trim removed 2 bases at V and 8 bases at J, leaving 2 bases unmatched.

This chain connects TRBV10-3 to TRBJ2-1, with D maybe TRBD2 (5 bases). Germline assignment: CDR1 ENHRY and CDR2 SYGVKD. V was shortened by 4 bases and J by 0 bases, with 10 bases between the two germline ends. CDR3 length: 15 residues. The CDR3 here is CAISGGESSYNEQFF. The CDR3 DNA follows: TGTGCCATCAGTGGTGGGGAGAGCTCCTACAATGAGCAGTTCTTC.

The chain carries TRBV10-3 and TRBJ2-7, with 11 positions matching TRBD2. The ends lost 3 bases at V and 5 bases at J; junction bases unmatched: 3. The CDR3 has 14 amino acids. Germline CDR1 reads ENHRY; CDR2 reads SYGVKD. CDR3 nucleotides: TGTGCCATCAGTGATCTAGCGGGAGGTAACGAGCAGTACTTC. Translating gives CAISDLAGGNEQYF.

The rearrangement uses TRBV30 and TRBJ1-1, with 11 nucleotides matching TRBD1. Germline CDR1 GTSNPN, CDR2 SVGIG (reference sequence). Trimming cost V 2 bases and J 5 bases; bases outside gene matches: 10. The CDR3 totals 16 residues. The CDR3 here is CAWSLWGQGERTEAFF. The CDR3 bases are TGTGCCTGGAGTTTATGGGGACAGGGGGAGAGGACTGAAGCTTTCTTT.

Here the CDR3 reads CASRISGVQETQYF. CDR3 coding DNA: TGCGCCAGCAGGATTTCGGGGGTCCAAGAGACCCAGTACTTC. This chain uses TRBV10-2 with TRBJ2-5, with a possible D match to TRBD2 (6 bases). The CDR3 runs to 14 residues. The V gene lost 6 bases and the J gene lost 1 base, with 12 bases spanning the gap. Germline V gives CDR1 WSHSY, CDR2 SAAADI.

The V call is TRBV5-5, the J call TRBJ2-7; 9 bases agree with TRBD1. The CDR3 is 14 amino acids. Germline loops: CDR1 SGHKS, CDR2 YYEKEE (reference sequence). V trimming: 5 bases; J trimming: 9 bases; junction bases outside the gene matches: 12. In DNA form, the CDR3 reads TGTGCCAGCAGACCGGGACAGGGAGGGGCGGCGCAGTACTTC. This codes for CASRPGQGGAAQYF.

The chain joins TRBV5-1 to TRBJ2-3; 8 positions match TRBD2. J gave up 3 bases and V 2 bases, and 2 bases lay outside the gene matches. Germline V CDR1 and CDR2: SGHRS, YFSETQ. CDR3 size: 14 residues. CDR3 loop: CASSFGGETDTQYF. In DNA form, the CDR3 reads TGCGCCAGCAGCTTCGGGGGGGAAACAGATACGCAGTATTTT.

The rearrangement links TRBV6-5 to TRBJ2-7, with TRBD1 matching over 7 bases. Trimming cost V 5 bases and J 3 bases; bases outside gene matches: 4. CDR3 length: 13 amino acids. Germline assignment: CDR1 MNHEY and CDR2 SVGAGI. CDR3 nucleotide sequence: TGTGCCAGCAGTAACCGGGACAGCTACGAGCAGTACTTC. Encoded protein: CASSNRDSYEQYF.

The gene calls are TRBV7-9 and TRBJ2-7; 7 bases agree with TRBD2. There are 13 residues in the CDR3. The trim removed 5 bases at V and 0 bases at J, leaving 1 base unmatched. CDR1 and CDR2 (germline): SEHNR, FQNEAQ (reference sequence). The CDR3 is CASSTSDSYEQYF. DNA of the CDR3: TGTGCCAGCAGCACTAGCGACTCCTACGAGCAGTACTTC.

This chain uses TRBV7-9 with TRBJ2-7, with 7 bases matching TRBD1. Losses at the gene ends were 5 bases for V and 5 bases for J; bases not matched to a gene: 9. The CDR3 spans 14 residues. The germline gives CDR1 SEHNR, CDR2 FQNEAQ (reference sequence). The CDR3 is CASSPQTGKDEQYF. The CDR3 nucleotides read TGTGCCAGCAGCCCCCAGACAGGGAAGGACGAGCAGTACTTC.

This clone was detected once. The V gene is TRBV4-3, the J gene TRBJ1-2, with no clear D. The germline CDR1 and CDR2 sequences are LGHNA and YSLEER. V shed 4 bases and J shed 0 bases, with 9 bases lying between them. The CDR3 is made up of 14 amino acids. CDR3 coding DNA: TGCGCCAGCAGCCCGGAGACGGCTAACTATGGCTACACCTTC. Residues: CASSPETANYGYTF.

CDR3 region: CASSLDSDLSGNTIYF. Here the CDR3 DNA reads TGTGCCAGCAGCCTCGACAGCGACCTCTCTGGAAACACCATATATTTT. V usage is TRBV5-6 and J usage is TRBJ1-3, with a possible D match to TRBD1 (5 bases). The V end was cut by 4 bases, the J end by 0 bases, with 14 bases between. Per the germline V gene, CDR1 is SGHDT and CDR2 is YYEEEE. The CDR3 has 16 amino acids.

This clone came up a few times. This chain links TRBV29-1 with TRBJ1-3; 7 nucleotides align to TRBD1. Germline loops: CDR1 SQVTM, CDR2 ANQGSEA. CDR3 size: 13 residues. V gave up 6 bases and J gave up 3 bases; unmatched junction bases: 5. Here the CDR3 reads CSVVDRVGNTIYF. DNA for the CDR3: TGCAGCGTCGTAGACAGGGTTGGAAACACCATATATTTT.

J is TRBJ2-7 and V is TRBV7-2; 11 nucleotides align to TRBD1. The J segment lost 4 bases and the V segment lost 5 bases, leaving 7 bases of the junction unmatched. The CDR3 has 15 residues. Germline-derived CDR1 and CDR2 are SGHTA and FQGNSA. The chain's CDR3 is CASSEGQGAMYEQYF. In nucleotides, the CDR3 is TGTGCCAGCAGCGAAGGACAGGGGGCGATGTACGAGCAGTACTTC.

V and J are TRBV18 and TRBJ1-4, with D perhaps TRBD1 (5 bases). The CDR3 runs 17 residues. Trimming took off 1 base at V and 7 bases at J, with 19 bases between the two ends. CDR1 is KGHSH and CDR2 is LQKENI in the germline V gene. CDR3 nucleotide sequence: TGTGCCAGCTCACCACTGGGGCCGGGTCCCGTGGGTGAAAAACTGTTTTTT. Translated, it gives CASSPLGPGPVGEKLFF.

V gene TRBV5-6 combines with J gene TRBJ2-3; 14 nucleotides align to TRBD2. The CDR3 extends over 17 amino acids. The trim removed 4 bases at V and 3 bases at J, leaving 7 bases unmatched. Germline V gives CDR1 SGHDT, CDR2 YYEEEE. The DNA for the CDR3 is TGTGCCAGCAGCCCCAGGGGACTAGCGGGGGCTACAGATACGCAGTATTTT. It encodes CASSPRGLAGATDTQYF.

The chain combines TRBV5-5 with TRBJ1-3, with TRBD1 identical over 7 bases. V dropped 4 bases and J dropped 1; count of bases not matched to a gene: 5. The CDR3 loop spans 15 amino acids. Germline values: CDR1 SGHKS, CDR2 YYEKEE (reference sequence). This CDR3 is CASSPGTVSGNTIYF. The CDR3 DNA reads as TGTGCCAGCAGCCCAGGGACAGTTTCTGGAAACACCATATATTTT. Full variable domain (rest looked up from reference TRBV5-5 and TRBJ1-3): DAGVTQSPTHLIKTRGQQVTLRCSPISGHKSVSWYQQVLGQGPQFIFQYYEKEERGRGNFPDRFSARQFPNYSSELNVNALLLGDSALYLCASSPGTVSGNTIYFGEGSWLTVV.

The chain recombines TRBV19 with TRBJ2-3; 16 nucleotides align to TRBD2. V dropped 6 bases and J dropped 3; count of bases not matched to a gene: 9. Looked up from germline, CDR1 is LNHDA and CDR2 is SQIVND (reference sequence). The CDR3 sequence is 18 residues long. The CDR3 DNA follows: TGTGCCAGTAGCGGGACTAGCGGGAGGGCCGGAGTTACAGATACGCAGTATTTT. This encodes CASSGTSGRAGVTDTQYF.